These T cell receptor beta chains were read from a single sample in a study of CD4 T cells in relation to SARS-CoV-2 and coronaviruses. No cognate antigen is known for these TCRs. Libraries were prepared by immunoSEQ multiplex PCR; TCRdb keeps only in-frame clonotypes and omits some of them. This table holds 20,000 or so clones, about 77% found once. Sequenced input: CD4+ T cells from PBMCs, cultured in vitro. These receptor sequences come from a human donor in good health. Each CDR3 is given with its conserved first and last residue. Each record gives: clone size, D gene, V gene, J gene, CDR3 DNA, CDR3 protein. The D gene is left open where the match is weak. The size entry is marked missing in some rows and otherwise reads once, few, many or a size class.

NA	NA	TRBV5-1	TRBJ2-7	TGCGCCAGCAGCTACGGGTATAGCTCCTACGAGCAGTACTTC	CASSYGYSSYEQYF
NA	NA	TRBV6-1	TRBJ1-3	TGTGCCAGCAGTGAAGTCGGAAACACCATATATTTT	CASSEVGNTIYF
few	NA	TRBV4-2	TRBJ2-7	TGTGCCAGCAGCCAAGATGGGGCGTCCCCGTCCTACGAGCAGTACTTC	CASSQDGASPSYEQYF
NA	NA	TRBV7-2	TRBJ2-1	TGTGCCAGCAGCCCTCAGCTCAGCGAGCAGTTCTTC	CASSPQLSEQFF
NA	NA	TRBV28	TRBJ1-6	TGTGCCAGCACCCTTTCTGGTAATTCACCCCTCCACTTT	CASTLSGNSPLHF
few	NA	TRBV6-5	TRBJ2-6	TGTGCCAGCACTCGGGGACCCTCTGGGGCCAACGTCCTGACTTTC	CASTRGPSGANVLTF
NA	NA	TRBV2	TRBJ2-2	TGTGCCAGCAGTTTACACCAGAACACCGGGGAGCTGTTTTTT	CASSLHQNTGELFF
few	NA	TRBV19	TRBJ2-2	TGTGCCAGTAGTATTCAAAGGACCATCGGGGAGCTGTTTTTT	CASSIQRTIGELFF
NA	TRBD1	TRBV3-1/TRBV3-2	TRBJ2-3	TGTGCCAGCAGCCTCTTAGGGGGCGATGGCACAGATACGCAGTATTTT	CASSLLGGDGTDTQYF
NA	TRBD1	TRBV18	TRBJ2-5	TGTGCCAGCTCAACCGGACAGGGAGAGACCCAGTACTTC	CASSTGQGETQYF
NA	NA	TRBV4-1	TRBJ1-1	TGCGCCAGCAGCCGGAATACAGAGAACACTGAAGCTTTCTTT	CASSRNTENTEAFF
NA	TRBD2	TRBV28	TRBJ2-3	TGTGCCAGCAGTCTAGCGGGAGCCACAGATACGCAGTATTTT	CASSLAGATDTQYF
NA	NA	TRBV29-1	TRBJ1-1	TGCAGCGTTGAAGGGGGGGCAGGGGACAAGGACACTGAAGCTTTCTTT	CSVEGGAGDKDTEAFF
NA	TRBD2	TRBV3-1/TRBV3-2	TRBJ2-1	TGTGCCAGCAGCCAAGATCGACTAGCAGGCAATGAGCAGTTCTTC	CASSQDRLAGNEQFF
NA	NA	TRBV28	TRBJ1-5	TGTGCCGGGGGGAATCAGCCCCAGCATTTT	CAGGNQPQHF
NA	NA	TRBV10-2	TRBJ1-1	TGCGCCAGTCGGGGTTTGTGGAAGAACACTGAAGCTTTCTTT	CASRGLWKNTEAFF
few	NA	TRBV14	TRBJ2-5	TGTGCCAGCAGCCCCCTAGGATTACAAGAGACCCAGTACTTC	CASSPLGLQETQYF
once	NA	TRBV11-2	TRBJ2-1	TGTGCCAGCAGCTTAGGTATATACAATGAGCAGTTCTTC	CASSLGIYNEQFF
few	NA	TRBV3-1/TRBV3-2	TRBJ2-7	TGTGCCAGCAGCCAAGGAGGGACCTACGAGCAGTACTTC	CASSQGGTYEQYF
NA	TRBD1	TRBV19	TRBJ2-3	TGTGCCAGTACCCGGGACAGGGGCGCAGATACGCAGTATTTT	CASTRDRGADTQYF
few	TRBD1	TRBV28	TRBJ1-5	TGTGCCAGCAGAATACAGGGGGGCAATCAGCCCCAGCATTTT	CASRIQGGNQPQHF
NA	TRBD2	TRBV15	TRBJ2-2	TGTGCCACCAGCAGAGATCTGCTAGCGGCATATTGGGATAGCGGGGAGCTGTTTTTT	CATSRDLLAAYWDSGELFF
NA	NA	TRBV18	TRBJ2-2	TGTGCCAGCTCCCCGCCGGCGGGGCACACCGGGGAGCTGTTTTTT	CASSPPAGHTGELFF
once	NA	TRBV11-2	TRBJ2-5	TGTGCCAGCAGCTCAGGGGTGGGGGGGCGAGGGAGAGAGACCCAGTACTTC	CASSSGVGGRGRETQYF
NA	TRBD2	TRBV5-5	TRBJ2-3	TGTGCCAGCAGCCGAGGACTAGCGGACACAGATACGCAGTATTTT	CASSRGLADTDTQYF
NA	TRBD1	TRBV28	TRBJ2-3	TGTGCCAGCAGTAACAGGGGATCCCGGGATACGCAGTATTTT	CASSNRGSRDTQYF
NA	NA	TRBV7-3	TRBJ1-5	TGTGCCAGCAGCCCCGGGAGTAATCAGCCCCAGCATTTT	CASSPGSNQPQHF
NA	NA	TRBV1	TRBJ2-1	TGCACCAGCAGCCAAGATACTAATCCGGACACCGGCAATGAGCAGTTCTTC	CTSSQDTNPDTGNEQFF
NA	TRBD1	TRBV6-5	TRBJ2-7	TGTGCCTGTCAACCGGGACAGAACTACGAGCAGTACTTC	CACQPGQNYEQYF
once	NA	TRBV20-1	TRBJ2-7	TGCAGTGCTAGTTCCGGATCGGTTAGCGGAGGGGGGGACTACGAGCAGTACTTC	CSASSGSVSGGGDYEQYF
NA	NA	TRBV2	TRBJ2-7	TGTGCCAGCACTCGTCCGGATTCCTACGAGCAGTACTTC	CASTRPDSYEQYF
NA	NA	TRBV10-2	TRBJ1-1	TGCGCCAGCAGTGTCCCCACTAACACTGAAGCTTTCTTT	CASSVPTNTEAFF
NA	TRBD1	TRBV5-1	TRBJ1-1	TGCGCCAGCAGCCCGATAGGGACAGATTTAGAAGCTTTCTTT	CASSPIGTDLEAFF
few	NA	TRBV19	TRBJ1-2	TGTGCCAGTAGTGCAGACTATGGCTACACCTTC	CASSADYGYTF
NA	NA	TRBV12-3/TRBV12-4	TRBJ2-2	TGTGCCACCACGAGGTGGGCCGGGGAGCTGTTTTTT	CATTRWAGELFF